The clone carrying this TCR beta chain was counted many times. Its antigen remains unknown. The germline V gene encodes CDR1 MDHEN and CDR2 SYDVKM. The CDR3 extends over 13 amino acids. V was trimmed by 6 bases and J by 7 bases, leaving 15 bases between them. This sample was included in a study of regulatory T cells in long-lasting Graves disease. Study-wide results and limits: Possibly, accuracy suffered from the small sample size.

As for time point: newly diagnosed GD, antithyroid drugs for less than 3 months. The authors made the TCR library using RNA they extracted from PBMCs. TCR beta libraries were built with iRepertoire HTBI primers and Arm-PCR of CDR3 regions. TCRdb used MiXCR to reprocess the multiplex PCR reads, holding one entry per CDR3 protein. The sample contains hundreds of thousands of distinct CDR3 sequences, around 17% of which appear only once. This sample also appeared in a second study, on T cells in Graves' hyperthyroidism and ophthalmopathy. From that study: Expanded thyroid clonotypes (above 0.001) were mostly also found in blood.

Specimen: peripheral blood mononuclear cells (PBMCs), collected at new diagnosis, from a patient treated with antithyroid drugs. The sequence derives from a woman under 40 with Graves disease. The rearrangement links TRBV28 to TRBJ2-5; D unclear. CDR3 sequence: CASRSGSVGTQYF. CDR3 coding DNA: TGTGCCAGCAGGTCCGGGTCAGTTGGGACCCAGTACTTC. The entire variable domain, with the rest obtained from reference TRBV28 and TRBJ2-5, is as follows: DVKVTQSSRYLVKRTGEKVFLECVQDMDHENMFWYRQDPGLGLRLIYFSYDVKMKEKGDIPEGYSVSREKKERFSLILESASTNQTSMYLCASRSGSVGTQYFGPGTRLLVL.